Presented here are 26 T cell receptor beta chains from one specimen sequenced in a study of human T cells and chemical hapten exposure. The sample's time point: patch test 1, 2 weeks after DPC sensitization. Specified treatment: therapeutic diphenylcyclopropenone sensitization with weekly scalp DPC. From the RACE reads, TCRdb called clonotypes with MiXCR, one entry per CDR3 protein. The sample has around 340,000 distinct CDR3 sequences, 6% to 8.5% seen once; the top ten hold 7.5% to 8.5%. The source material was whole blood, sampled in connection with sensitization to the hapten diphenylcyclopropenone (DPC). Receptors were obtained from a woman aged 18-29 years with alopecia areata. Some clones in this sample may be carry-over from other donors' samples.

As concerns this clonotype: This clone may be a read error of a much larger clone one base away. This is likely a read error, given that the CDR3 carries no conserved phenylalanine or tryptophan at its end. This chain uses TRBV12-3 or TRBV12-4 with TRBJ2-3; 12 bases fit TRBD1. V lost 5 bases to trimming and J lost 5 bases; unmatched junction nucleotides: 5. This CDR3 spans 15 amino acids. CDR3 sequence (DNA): TGTGCCAGCAGTCTCGGGGACAGGGGGCGAGATACGCAGTATTAT. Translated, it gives CASSLGDRGRDTQYY.

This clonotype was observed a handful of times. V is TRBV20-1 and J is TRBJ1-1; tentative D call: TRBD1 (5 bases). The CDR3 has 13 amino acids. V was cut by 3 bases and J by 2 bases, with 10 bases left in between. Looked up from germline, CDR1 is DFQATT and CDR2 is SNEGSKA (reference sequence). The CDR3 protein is CSASGGVNTEAFF. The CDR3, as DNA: TGCAGTGCTAGTGGGGGTGTTAACACTGAAGCTTTCTTT.

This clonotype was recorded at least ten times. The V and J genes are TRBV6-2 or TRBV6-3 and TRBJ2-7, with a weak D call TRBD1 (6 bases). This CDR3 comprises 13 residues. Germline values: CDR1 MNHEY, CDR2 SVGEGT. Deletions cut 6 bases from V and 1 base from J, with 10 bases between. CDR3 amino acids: CASRDTGSYEQYF. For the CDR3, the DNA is TGTGCCAGCAGAGATACAGGGTCCTACGAGCAGTACTTC.

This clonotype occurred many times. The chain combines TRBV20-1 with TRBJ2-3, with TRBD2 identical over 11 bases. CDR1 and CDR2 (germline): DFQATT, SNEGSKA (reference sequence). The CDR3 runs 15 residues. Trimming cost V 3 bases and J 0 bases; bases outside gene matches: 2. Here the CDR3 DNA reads TGCAGTGCTAGGGGACTAGCGGCTAGCACAGATACGCAGTATTTT. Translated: CSARGLAASTDTQYF.

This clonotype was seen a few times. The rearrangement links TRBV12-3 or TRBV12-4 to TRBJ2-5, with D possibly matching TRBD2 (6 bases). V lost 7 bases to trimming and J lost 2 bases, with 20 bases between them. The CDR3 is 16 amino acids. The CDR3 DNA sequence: TGTGCCAGCACCCCTGTGGGGGAGGATCGGCAAGAGACCCAGTACTTC. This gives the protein CASTPVGEDRQETQYF.

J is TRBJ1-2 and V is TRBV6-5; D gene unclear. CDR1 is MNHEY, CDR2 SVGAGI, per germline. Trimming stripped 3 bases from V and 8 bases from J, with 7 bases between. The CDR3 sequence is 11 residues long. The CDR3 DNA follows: TGTGCCAGCAGTTATTTAGGCGGCTACACCTTC. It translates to CASSYLGGYTF.

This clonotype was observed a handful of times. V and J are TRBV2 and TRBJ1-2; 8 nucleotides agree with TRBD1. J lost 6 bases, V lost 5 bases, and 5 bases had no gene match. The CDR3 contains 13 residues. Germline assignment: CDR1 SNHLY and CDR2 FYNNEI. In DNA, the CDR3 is TGTGCCAGCAGTTCGGACAGGGTCAATGGCTACACCTTC. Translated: CASSSDRVNGYTF.

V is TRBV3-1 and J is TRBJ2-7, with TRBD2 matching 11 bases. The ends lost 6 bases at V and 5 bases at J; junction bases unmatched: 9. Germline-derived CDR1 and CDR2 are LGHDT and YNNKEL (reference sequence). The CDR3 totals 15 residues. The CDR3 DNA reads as TGTGCCAGCAGTCGTCTAGCGGGGGGAGGGGACGAGCAGTACTTC. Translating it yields CASSRLAGGGDEQYF.

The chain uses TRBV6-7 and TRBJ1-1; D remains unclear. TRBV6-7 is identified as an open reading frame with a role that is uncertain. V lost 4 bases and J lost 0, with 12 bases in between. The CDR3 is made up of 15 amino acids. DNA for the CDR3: TGTGCCAGCAGTTGTGAACTCGATATGAACACTGAAGCTTTCTTT. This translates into CASSCELDMNTEAFF.

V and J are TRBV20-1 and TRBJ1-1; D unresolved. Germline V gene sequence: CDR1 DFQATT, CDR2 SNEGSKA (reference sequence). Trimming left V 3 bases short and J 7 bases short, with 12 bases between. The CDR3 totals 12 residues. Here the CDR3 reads CSASLFGNEAFF. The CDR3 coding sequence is TGCAGTGCTAGTTTGTTTGGAAATGAAGCTTTCTTT.

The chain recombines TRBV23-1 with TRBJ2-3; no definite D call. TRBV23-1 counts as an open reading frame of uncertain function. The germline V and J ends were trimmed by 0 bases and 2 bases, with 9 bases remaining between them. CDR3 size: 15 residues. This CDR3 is CASSQSQEVTDTQYF. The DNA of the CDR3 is TGCGCCAGCAGTCAATCGCAGGAAGTCACAGATACGCAGTATTTT.

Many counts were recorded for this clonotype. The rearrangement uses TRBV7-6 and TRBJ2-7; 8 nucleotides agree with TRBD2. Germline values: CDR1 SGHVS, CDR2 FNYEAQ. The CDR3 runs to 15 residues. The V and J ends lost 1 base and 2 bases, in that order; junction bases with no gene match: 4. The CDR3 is CASSLGTSPAYEQYF. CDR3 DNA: TGTGCCAGCAGCTTAGGGACTAGCCCGGCCTACGAGCAGTACTTC.

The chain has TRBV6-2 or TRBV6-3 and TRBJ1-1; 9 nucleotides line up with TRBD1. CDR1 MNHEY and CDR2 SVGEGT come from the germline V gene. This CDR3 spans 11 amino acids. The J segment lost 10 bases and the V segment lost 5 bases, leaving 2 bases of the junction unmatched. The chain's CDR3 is CASSRTGAAFF. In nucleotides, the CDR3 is TGTGCCAGCAGTCGGACAGGGGCAGCTTTCTTT.

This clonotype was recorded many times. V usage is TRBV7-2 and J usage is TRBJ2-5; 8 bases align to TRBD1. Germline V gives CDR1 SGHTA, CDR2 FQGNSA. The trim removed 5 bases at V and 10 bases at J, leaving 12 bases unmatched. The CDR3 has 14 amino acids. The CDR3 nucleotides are TGTGCCAGCAGCCAAGCGTGGACAGGGCAGAGCCAGTACTTC. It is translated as CASSQAWTGQSQYF.

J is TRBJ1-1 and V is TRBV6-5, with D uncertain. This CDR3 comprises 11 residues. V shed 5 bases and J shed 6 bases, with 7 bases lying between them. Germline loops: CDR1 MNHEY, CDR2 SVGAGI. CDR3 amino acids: CASSHPPEAFF. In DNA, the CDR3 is TGTGCCAGCAGTCATCCCCCTGAAGCTTTCTTT.

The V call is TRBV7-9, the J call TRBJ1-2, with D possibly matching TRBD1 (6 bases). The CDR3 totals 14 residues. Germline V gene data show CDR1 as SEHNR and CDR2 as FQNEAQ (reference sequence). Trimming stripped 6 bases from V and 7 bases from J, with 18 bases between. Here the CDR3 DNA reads TGTGCCAGCAGTCTTATACAAGCAGGGGTTGGCTACACCTTC. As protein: CASSLIQAGVGYTF.

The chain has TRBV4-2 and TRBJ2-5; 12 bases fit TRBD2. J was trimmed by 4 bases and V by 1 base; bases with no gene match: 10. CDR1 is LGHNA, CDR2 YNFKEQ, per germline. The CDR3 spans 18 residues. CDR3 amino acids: CASSQAPLAGGHPETQYF. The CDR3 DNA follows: TGTGCCAGCAGCCAAGCCCCGCTAGCGGGGGGGCACCCAGAGACCCAGTACTTC.

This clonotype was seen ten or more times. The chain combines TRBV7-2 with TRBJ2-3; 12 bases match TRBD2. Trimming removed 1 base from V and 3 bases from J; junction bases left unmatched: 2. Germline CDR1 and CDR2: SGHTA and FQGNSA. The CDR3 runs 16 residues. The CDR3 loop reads CASSLVGTSGTDTQYF. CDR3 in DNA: TGTGCCAGCAGCTTAGTAGGGACTAGCGGGACAGATACGCAGTATTTT.

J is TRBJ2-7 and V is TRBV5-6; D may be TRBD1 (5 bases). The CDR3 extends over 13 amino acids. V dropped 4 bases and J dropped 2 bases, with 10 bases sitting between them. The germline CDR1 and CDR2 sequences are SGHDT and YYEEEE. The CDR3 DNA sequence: TGTGCCAGCAGCGCACAGGAAACCTACGAGCAGTACTTC. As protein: CASSAQETYEQYF.

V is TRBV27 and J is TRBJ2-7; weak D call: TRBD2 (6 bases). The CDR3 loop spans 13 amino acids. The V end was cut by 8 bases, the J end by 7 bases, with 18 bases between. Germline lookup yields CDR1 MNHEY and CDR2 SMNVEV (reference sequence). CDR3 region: CASAQSQGGEQYF. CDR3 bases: TGTGCCAGCGCCCAGTCCCAGGGAGGAGAGCAGTACTTC.

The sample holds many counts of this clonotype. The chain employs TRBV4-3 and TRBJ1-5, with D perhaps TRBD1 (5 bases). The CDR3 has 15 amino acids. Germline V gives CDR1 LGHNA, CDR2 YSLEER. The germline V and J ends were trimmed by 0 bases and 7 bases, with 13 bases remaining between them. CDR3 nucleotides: TGCGCCAGCAGCCAAGATTTGGCAGGGAACCAGCCCCAGCATTTT. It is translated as CASSQDLAGNQPQHF.

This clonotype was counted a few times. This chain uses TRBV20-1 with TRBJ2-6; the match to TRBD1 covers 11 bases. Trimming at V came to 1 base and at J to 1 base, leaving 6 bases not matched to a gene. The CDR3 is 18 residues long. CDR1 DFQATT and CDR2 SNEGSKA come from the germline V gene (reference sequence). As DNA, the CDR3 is TGCAGTGCTAGAGTTTCGGGACAGGGGGTGTCTGGGGCCAACGTCCTGACTTTC. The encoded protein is CSARVSGQGVSGANVLTF.

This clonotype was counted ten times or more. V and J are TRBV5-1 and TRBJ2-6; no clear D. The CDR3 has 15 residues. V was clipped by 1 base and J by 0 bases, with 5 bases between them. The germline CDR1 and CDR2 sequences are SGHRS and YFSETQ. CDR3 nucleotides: TGCGCCAGCAGCTTGCTGAGCTCTGGGGCCAACGTCCTGACTTTC. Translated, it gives CASSLLSSGANVLTF.

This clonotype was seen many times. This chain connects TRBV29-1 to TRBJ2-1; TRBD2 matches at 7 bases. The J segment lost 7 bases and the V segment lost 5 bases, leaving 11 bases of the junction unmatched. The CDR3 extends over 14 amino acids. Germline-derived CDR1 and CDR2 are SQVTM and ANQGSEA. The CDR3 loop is CSVPGLQSRNEQFF. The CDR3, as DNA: TGCAGCGTTCCGGGACTACAATCCAGGAATGAGCAGTTCTTC.

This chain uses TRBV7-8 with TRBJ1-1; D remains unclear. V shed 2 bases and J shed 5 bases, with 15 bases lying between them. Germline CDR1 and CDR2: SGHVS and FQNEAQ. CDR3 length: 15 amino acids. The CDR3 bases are TGTGCCAGCAGCTTATCGAGGGTAGGGAATACTGAAGCTTTCTTT. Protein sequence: CASSLSRVGNTEAFF.

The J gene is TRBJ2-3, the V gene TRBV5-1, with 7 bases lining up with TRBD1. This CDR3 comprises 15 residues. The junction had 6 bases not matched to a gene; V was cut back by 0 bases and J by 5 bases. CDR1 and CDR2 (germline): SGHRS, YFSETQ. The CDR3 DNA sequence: TGCGCCAGCAGCTTGGCCGACAGGGTTAAAGATACGCAGTATTTT. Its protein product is CASSLADRVKDTQYF.